This TCR beta chain came from a study of T cells in localized non-small cell lung cancer (TCRdb year 2020). The study in broad terms: The study examined T cell repertoires in 200 to 300 patients with early-stage NSCLC and compared tumors with uninvolved tumor-adjacent lungs. All 240 or so NSCLC patients in the cohort were treatment-naive and had localized lung tumors that were resected. NSCLC patients had a mean age of around 61 years, and fewer than 150 were male and about 110 female.

With regard to this clone: What this receptor recognizes is not known. No clone much larger than this one lies a single base away; base qualities are absent.

The germline V gene encodes CDR1 SGHTA and CDR2 FQGNSA. The CDR3 spans 18 residues, from the cysteine through the phenylalanine. Left in the record is the CDR3 DNA by itself, 54 bases read in frame from the first base. Trimming accounts for 2 bases at V and 3 bases at J, while the number of junction bases matched to no gene is 7. General study outcomes and caveats: Uninvolved tumor-adjacent lung showed the highest T cell clonality, higher than tumor, which suggests more focused antigenic responses in the uninvolved tumor-adjacent lung. Because of the exploratory design, TCR variables were selected using unadjusted p-values without false-discovery rate correction. Because multi-region sequencing of the tumors was not done, intratumor heterogeneity could not be ruled out. A median of 57 of the top 100 tumor clones turned up in the paired uninvolved adjacent lung, and under 30 of those clones also ranked among the top 100 of that same adjacent lung. Longer overall survival was associated with higher T cell density in blood, whereas shorter survival was associated with higher clonality in adjacent lung.

The immunoSEQ Assay was used to sequence TCR beta CDR3 regions from DNA. In the source study's methods: To compute T cell density, TCR beta template counts were normalized to usable DNA, which was estimated by amplifying housekeeping genes. The preseqR package was used to estimate richness by extrapolating to 400,000 templates for PBMC samples and to 120,000 templates for tissue samples. Clonality was defined as one minus Pielou's evenness. Tissue-enriched TCRs were identified through differential abundance testing performed on productive amino-acid clonotypes, with a minimum total count of 5 and an alpha of 0.1. The Jaccard Index and the Morisita Overlap Index were used to measure repertoire overlap between compartments. GLIPH grouped TCR beta CDR3s together with public tetramer-defined viral CDR3s, and a viral motif had to include at least three viral sequences and also show V-gene enrichment. TCRdb re-hosts the immuneACCESS table, in-frame sequences only. Its copies lack some clones; in the studies checked, an unresolved V gene accounts for under half of them, and the cause for the rest is not known. That table supplies the V and J calls and clone size; D and trimming were determined from the DNA. In all, the sample holds about 21,000 clones, and approximately 87% of those were seen once. The ten largest clones add up to around 15% of the sample.

At diagnosis, tumor, uninvolved tumor-adjacent lung and peripheral blood were collected and then preserved as a mix of FFPE and fresh-frozen material. For TCR repertoire profiling, blood samples were analyzed in the form of peripheral blood mononuclear cells. The chain is assembled from TRBV7-2 and TRBJ2-5, with 15 bases matching TRBD2. The clonotype comes from a woman between 40 and 69 years old with stage II squamous cell lung carcinoma. Here the sequenced sample was PBMCs, taken before any cancer treatment. This receptor carries the CDR3 CASSLIKRTSGREETQYF. The bases are TGTGCCAGCAGCTTAATTAAGCGGACTAGCGGGAGGGAAGAGACCCAGTACTTC.